Each of the 24 T cell receptor beta chains below was sequenced from the same sample in a study of regulatory T cells in long-lasting Graves disease. Sequencing libraries for TCR beta were prepared with iRepertoire HTBI primers and Arm-PCR of CDR3 regions. TCRdb reprocessed the multiplex PCR reads with MiXCR, giving one entry per CDR3 protein. Of more than 300,000 distinct CDR3 sequences listed, around a sixth were seen once; the top ten hold around a fifth. Time point meaning: newly diagnosed GD, antithyroid drugs for less than 3 months. From PBMCs, RNA was extracted and then used to make the TCR library. The material sequenced was peripheral blood mononuclear cells (PBMCs), taken at new diagnosis, from a patient treated with antithyroid drugs. The receptors stem from a female donor with Graves disease.

The chain joins TRBV20-1 to TRBJ1-2; unclear D gene. CDR1 and CDR2 from the germline V gene are DFQATT and SNEGSKA (reference sequence). The CDR3 runs to 16 residues. The ends were cut back, 0 bases at V and 4 bases at J, with 18 bases in the middle. The CDR3 loop reads CSARDFKVAASYGYTF. The CDR3 region has the DNA TGCAGTGCTAGAGATTTTAAGGTTGCGGCTTCCTATGGCTACACCTTC.

The chain couples TRBV5-4 to TRBJ2-7; no reliable D call. Germline CDR1 is SGHNT and CDR2 is YYREEE (reference sequence). This CDR3 spans 15 amino acids. Trimming removed 4 bases at V and 0 bases at J, with 14 bases between. The CDR3 protein is CASSGPKSSSYEQYF. DNA for the CDR3: TGTGCCAGCAGCGGTCCTAAATCTAGCTCCTACGAGCAGTACTTC.

Notes on this clonotype: One end of the junction does not line up with germline, which may come from a read error. The chain carries TRBV11-2 and TRBJ1-2, with D maybe TRBD1 (5 bases). Germline V gives CDR1 SGHAT, CDR2 FQNNGV. This CDR3 has 14 residues. CDR3 DNA sequence: TGTGCCAGCAGCCGGTCTCCAGGGCAGCGCGGCTGCACCTTC. As protein: CASSRSPGQRGCTF.

The table lists this clonotype with many counts. This chain joins TRBV7-3 and TRBJ2-2; 10 positions agree with TRBD2. The junction had 2 bases not matched to a gene; V was cut back by 2 bases and J by 2 bases. The CDR3 is 16 residues long. CDR1 is SGHTA and CDR2 is FQGTGA in the germline V gene. The CDR3 DNA reads TGTGCCAGCAGCTTAGGGACTAGCGTTAACACCGGGGAGCTGTTTTTT. Amino acids: CASSLGTSVNTGELFF.

A few counts support this clonotype. The chain uses TRBV6-1 and TRBJ1-1; D is perhaps TRBD1 (5 bases). The V gene lost 8 bases and the J gene lost 3 bases, with 10 bases spanning the gap. The CDR3 sequence is 12 residues long. CDR1 MNHNS and CDR2 SASEGT come from the germline V gene. Here the CDR3 reads CASRGGDTEAFF. The CDR3 DNA reads as TGTGCCAGCCGGGGCGGGGACACTGAAGCTTTCTTT.

The chain combines TRBV4-3 with TRBJ2-7; D not certain. Germline CDR1 reads LGHNA; CDR2 reads YSLEER. The length of the CDR3 is 13 residues. Trimming took 3 bases from V and 3 from J, leaving 9 bases between them. This CDR3 reads CASSQTRVYEQYF. The CDR3 nucleotides read TGCGCCAGCAGCCAGACCCGAGTCTACGAGCAGTACTTC.

This clonotype was detected ten times or more. The rearrangement joins TRBV20-1 to TRBJ1-5, with no clear D. CDR3 length: 14 amino acids. From germline, CDR1 is DFQATT and CDR2 SNEGSKA (reference sequence). V gave up 3 bases and J gave up 1 base, with 10 bases separating them. For the CDR3, the DNA is TGCAGTGCTAGGGGCGGGAGGAGCAATCAGCCCCAGCATTTT. Amino acid sequence: CSARGGRSNQPQHF.

The rearrangement joins TRBV9 to TRBJ2-4; D possibly corresponds to TRBD2 (7 bases). The germline gives CDR1 SGDLS, CDR2 YYNGEE. The V end was cut by 3 bases, the J end by 8 bases, with 24 bases between. The CDR3 length is 17 residues. The CDR3 DNA sequence: TGTGCCAGCAGCGGGGGGGGGGGCGGCCCCCTTAGTGACATTCAGTACTTC. Protein product: CASSGGGGGPLSDIQYF.

With respect to this clonotype: A read error is possible here, since a much larger clone lies one base away. The conserved phenylalanine or tryptophan is not found at the CDR3 terminus, so this likely reflects a read error. V usage is TRBV12-3 or TRBV12-4 and J usage is TRBJ2-5; D remains ambiguous. Trimming shortened V by 6 bases and J by 6 bases, and 8 bases separated the two germline ends. The CDR3 spans 11 residues. As DNA, the CDR3 is TGTGCCAGCAGCCCAGAACAGACCCAGTACCTC. It translates to CASSPEQTQYL.

There are many counts of this clonotype. The CDR3 DNA sequence: TGTGCCAGCAGCTTAGAATCCCAAGCCGGAAACACCATATATTTT. It is translated as CASSLESQAGNTIYF. The genes are TRBV7-2 and TRBJ1-3; D not resolved. V was cut by 1 base and J by 4 bases, with 11 bases left in between. Germline V gene data show CDR1 as SGHTA and CDR2 as FQGNSA. There are 15 residues in the CDR3.

This clonotype appeared many times. The chain combines TRBV19 with TRBJ2-5; perhaps TRBD2 as D (6 bases). The CDR3 contains 15 residues. Germline V gene lookup returns CDR1 LNHDA and CDR2 SQIVND (reference sequence). The germline V and J ends were trimmed by 1 base and 4 bases, with 13 bases remaining between them. CDR3 coding DNA: TGTGCCAGTAGTATAGGCGGCGGGGTCGGAGAGACCCAGTACTTC. This sequence encodes CASSIGGGVGETQYF.

The sample holds many counts of this clonotype. The chain carries TRBV30 and TRBJ1-1; D is perhaps TRBD1 (6 bases). V was clipped by 8 bases and J by 1 base, with 14 bases between them. This CDR3 has 13 amino acids. CDR1 is GTSNPN, CDR2 SVGIG, per germline (reference sequence). This CDR3 reads CAGHRAKNTEAFF. The CDR3 DNA reads as TGTGCCGGGCACAGGGCTAAGAACACTGAAGCTTTCTTT.

V gene TRBV10-3 combines with J gene TRBJ1-1, with a tentative D call TRBD1 (6 bases). With 7 bases removed from V and 1 base from J, the gap between germline ends came to 10 bases. Germline values: CDR1 ENHRY, CDR2 SYGVKD. CDR3 length: 13 amino acids. CDR3 sequence: CAITWTENTEAFF. CDR3 nucleotides: TGTGCCATCACCTGGACAGAGAACACTGAAGCTTTCTTT.

In its sample, this clonotype was seen many times. The V gene is TRBV2, the J gene TRBJ1-6, with 8 bases identical to TRBD1. Per the germline V gene, CDR1 is SNHLY and CDR2 is FYNNEI. The CDR3 covers 13 residues. The V and J ends lost 6 bases and 8 bases, in that order; junction bases with no gene match: 3. The CDR3 DNA is TGTGCCAGCAGGGACAGGGCTCATTCACCCCTCCACTTT. Its protein is CASRDRAHSPLHF. The entire variable domain, with the rest obtained from reference TRBV2 and TRBJ1-6, is as follows: EPEVTQTPSHQVTQMGQEVILRCVPISNHLYFYWYRQILGQKVEFLVSFYNNEISEKSEIFDDQFSVERPDGSNFTLKIRSTKLEDSAMYFCASRDRAHSPLHFGNGTRLTVT.

Remarks on this clonotype: An end of the junction does not agree with germline; a read error may underlie this. The V call is TRBV7-9, the J call TRBJ2-5, with 8 bases fitting TRBD2. Germline-derived CDR1 and CDR2 are SEHNR and FQNEAQ (reference sequence). The CDR3 length is 14 residues. The CDR3 nucleotides are TGTACCAGCAGCACAAGCGGGAGTGGGGAGACCCAGTACTTC. Protein sequence: CTSSTSGSGETQYF.

Ten or more counts support this clonotype. The chain has TRBV7-9 and TRBJ2-1; D is uncertain. V lost 0 bases to trimming and J lost 13 bases, with 16 bases between them. The V gene's germline CDR1 is SEHNR and CDR2 FQNEAQ (reference sequence). This CDR3 contains 14 residues. The CDR3 DNA is TGTGCCAGCAGCTTAGCTCAAACGGCCCCCCCCCAGTTCTTC. Translation: CASSLAQTAPPQFF.

V usage is TRBV19 and J usage is TRBJ1-6, with 7 bases matching TRBD1. Trimming removed 5 bases from V and 7 bases from J; junction bases left unmatched: 8. The CDR3 has 15 residues. The germline V gene encodes CDR1 LNHDA and CDR2 SQIVND (reference sequence). The CDR3 DNA reads as TGTGCCAGTAGTCCAGTGGACAGGTTCAATTCACCCCTCCACTTT. Residues: CASSPVDRFNSPLHF.

This clonotype was counted between two and nine times. The rearrangement links TRBV2 to TRBJ2-2; possible D gene TRBD2, 6 bases. This CDR3 is 16 amino acids long. Germline CDR1 and CDR2: SNHLY and FYNNEI. V lost 7 bases and J lost 0, with 15 bases in between. The CDR3 sequence: CASTPLGRPNTGELFF. CDR3 nucleotide sequence: TGTGCCAGCACCCCCCTGGGGAGGCCGAACACCGGGGAGCTGTTTTTT. Full variable domain (remainder filled in from reference TRBV2 and TRBJ2-2): EPEVTQTPSHQVTQMGQEVILRCVPISNHLYFYWYRQILGQKVEFLVSFYNNEISEKSEIFDDQFSVERPDGSNFTLKIRSTKLEDSAMYFCASTPLGRPNTGELFFGEGSRLTVL.

This clonotype was detected ten times or more. V usage is TRBV7-3 and J usage is TRBJ2-3; either TRBD1 or TRBD2 may supply D (5 bases each). The CDR3 extends over 15 amino acids. The V end was cut by 5 bases, the J end by 0 bases, with 12 bases between. Per the germline V gene, CDR1 is SGHTA and CDR2 is FQGTGA. The CDR3 bases are TGTGCCAGCAGCGGCCGGGACGGGAGCACAGATACGCAGTATTTT. Translating it yields CASSGRDGSTDTQYF.

As regards this clonotype: Its ends do not fully match the called genes, so a read error is possible. In nucleotides, the CDR3 is TGCGCCAGCAGCTTGGGAAGAATGAAGGACACTAAAGCTTTCTTT. It yields the protein CASSLGRMKDTKAFF. The chain uses TRBV5-1 and TRBJ1-1, with D possibly matching TRBD1 (5 bases). Germline CDR1 reads SGHRS; CDR2 reads YFSETQ. The CDR3 is 15 amino acids.

This clonotype was picked up many times. This sequence joins TRBV7-6 and TRBJ1-1, with D unresolved. Germline CDR1 SGHVS, CDR2 FNYEAQ. The V and J ends lost 5 bases and 5 bases respectively, with 12 bases between them. The CDR3 extends over 13 amino acids. CDR3 in DNA: TGTGCCAGCAGCCCCCAAATGGAAACTGAAGCTTTCTTT. Translation: CASSPQMETEAFF.

This sequence joins TRBV12-3 or TRBV12-4 and TRBJ1-2; no clear D. V was cut by 6 bases and J by 3 bases, with 5 bases left in between. The CDR3 has 11 residues. The CDR3 DNA reads as TGTGCCAGCAGGAAGGACTATGGCTACACCTTC. Translating it yields CASRKDYGYTF.

The chain couples TRBV20-1 to TRBJ2-1, with 11 bases fitting TRBD2. This CDR3 spans 15 amino acids. V shed 0 bases, J shed 6 bases, and the junction held 4 bases outside the gene matches. The germline V gene encodes CDR1 DFQATT and CDR2 SNEGSKA (reference sequence). The DNA for the CDR3 is TGCAGTGCTAGAGATAGCGGGGGGGGGGGCAATGAGCAGTTCTTC. As protein: CSARDSGGGGNEQFF.

This chain joins TRBV5-6 and TRBJ1-1; the D gene is possibly TRBD1 (5 bases). The CDR3 runs to 13 residues. CDR1 and CDR2 (germline): SGHDT, YYEEEE. V shed 4 bases and J shed 2 bases, with 9 bases lying between them. DNA of the CDR3: TGTGCCAGCAGCAAGACAGATAACACTGAAGCTTTCTTT. Translating it yields CASSKTDNTEAFF.